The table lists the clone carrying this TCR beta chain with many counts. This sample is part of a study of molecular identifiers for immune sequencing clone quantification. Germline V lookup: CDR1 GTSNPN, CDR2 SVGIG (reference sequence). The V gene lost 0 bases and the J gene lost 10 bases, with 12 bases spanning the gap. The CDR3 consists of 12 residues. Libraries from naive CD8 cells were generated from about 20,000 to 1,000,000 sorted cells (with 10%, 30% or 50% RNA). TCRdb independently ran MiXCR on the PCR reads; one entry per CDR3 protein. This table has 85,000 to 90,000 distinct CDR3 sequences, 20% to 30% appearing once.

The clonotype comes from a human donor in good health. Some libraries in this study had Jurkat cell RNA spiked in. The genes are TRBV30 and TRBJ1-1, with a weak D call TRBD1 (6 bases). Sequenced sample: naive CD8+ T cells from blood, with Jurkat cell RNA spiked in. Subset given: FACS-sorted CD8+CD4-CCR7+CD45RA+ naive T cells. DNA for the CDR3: TGTGCCTGGAGTGTGCGGACAGACAGAGCTTTCTTT. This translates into CAWSVRTDRAFF.